The T cell receptor beta chain under discussion was sequenced for a study of blood T cell repertoires in COVID-19. V lost 3 bases, J lost 0 bases, and 17 bases lay in between. The CDR3 is 17 amino acids. CDR1 and CDR2 from the germline V gene are SGHNT and YYREEE (reference sequence). The authors' processing: Reference gene primer amplification yielded estimated nucleated cell counts. Repertoires were generated with immunoSEQ multiplex PCR, while TCRdb's copy carries only in-frame clones and drops some. V and J calls and clone size come straight from that table; D and trimming were deduced from the DNA. The table shows 300,000 or so clones, with approximately 90% occurring only once.

The receptor comes from a woman in her thirties or forties with acute or convalescent COVID-19. The rearrangement joins TRBV5-4 to TRBJ2-3; maybe TRBD2 (6 bases). Sequencing was performed on peripheral blood. The CDR3 nucleotides read TGTGCCAGCAGCTACGACTTAGCGGCCAGTAGCACAGATACGCAGTATTTT. It yields the protein CASSYDLAASSTDTQYF. The full variable domain, completed using reference TRBV5-4 and TRBJ2-3, is ETGVTQSPTHLIKTRGQQVTLRCSSQSGHNTVSWYQQALGQGPQFIFQYYREEENGRGNFPPRFSGLQFPNYSSELNVNALELDDSALYLCASSYDLAASSTDTQYFGPGTRLTVL.